Listed here are 2 T cell receptor beta chains from one sample, sequenced in a study of CD8 T cells in ankylosing spondylitis. One entry per CDR3 protein, called by TCRdb with MiXCR from the 5' RACE reads. The data show around 120,000 distinct CDR3 sequences, around 8.5% seen once. Sequenced material: blood, either unsorted or a sorted T cell fraction (not recorded which). These receptors came from a male donor with ankylosing spondylitis or in good health (not recorded which).

The J gene is TRBJ1-6, the V gene TRBV10-3, with D possibly being TRBD1 (6 bases). CDR1 ENHRY and CDR2 SYGVKD come from the germline V gene. This CDR3 is built from 13 residues. Trimming cost V 8 bases and J 7 bases, with 12 bases left between them. The CDR3 is CAIGGTLNSPLHF. The CDR3, as DNA: TGTGCCATCGGCGGGACACTAAATTCACCCCTCCACTTT.

The table lists this clonotype with many counts. The CDR3 coding sequence is TGTGCCAGCAGGCCGGGACTAGCGGGAATCTACGAGCAGTACTTC. This gives the protein CASRPGLAGIYEQYF. This chain links TRBV12-3 or TRBV12-4 with TRBJ2-7, with 13 bases that match TRBD2. The CDR3 sequence is 15 residues long. The J segment lost 3 bases and the V segment lost 6 bases, leaving 5 bases of the junction unmatched.